The TCR beta chain under discussion was sequenced for a study of neurological immune-mediated disorders. Study at large: Multiple sclerosis patients numbering 34 comprised roughly 30 relapsing-remitting and 3 secondary progressive patients.

The study's findings and limits: HTLV-1-associated myelopathy ranked highest for TCR clonal expansion and multiple sclerosis lowest, beneath healthy controls.

From the 5' RACE reads, TCRdb called clonotypes with MiXCR, one entry per CDR3 protein. The data show 39,000 or so distinct CDR3 sequences, 2.5% seen once. This clonotype has a count of ten or more. Its specificity is not known. This receptor was identified in a man aged 25-45 years with multiple sclerosis. The specimen was PBMCs.

In DNA, the CDR3 is TGTGCCAGCAGCTTGGGGTACGCTAGCACAGATACGCAGTATTTT. Translated, it gives CASSLGYASTDTQYF. The rearrangement joins TRBV7-3 to TRBJ2-3, with D hard to call. The V and J ends lost 3 bases and 0 bases respectively, with 10 bases between them. Germline V lookup: CDR1 SGHTA, CDR2 FQGTGA. The CDR3 has 15 residues.